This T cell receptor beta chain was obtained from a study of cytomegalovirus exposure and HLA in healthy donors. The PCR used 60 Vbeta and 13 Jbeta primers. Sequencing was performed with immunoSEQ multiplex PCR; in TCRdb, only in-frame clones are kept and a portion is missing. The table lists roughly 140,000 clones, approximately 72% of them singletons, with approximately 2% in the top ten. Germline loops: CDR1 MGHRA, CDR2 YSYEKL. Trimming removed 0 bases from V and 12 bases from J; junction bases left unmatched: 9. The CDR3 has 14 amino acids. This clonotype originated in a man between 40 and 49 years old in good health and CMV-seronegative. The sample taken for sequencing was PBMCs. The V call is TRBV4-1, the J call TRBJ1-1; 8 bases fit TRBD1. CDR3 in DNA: TGCGCCAGCAGCCAAGATCGGGCAGGGGGCATGCCTTTCTTT. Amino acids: CASSQDRAGGMPFF.